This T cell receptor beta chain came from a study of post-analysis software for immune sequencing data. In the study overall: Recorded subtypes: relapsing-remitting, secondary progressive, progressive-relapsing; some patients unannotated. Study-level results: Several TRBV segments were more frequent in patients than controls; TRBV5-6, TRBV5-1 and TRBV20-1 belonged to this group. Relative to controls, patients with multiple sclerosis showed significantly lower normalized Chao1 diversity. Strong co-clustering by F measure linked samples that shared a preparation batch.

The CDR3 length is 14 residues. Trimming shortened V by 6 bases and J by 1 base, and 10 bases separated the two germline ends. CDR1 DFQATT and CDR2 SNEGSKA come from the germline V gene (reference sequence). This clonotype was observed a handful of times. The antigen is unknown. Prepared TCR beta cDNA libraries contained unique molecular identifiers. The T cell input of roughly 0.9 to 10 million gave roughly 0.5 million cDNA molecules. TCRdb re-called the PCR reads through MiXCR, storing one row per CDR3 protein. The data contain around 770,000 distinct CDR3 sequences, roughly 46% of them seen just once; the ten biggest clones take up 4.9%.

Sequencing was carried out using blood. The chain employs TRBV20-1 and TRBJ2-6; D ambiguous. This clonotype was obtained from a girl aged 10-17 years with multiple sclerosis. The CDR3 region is CSAVQVSGANVLTF. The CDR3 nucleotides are TGCAGTGCCGTTCAGGTATCTGGGGCCAACGTCCTGACTTTC.